This TCR beta chain was retrieved from a study of OX40 agonist ivuxolimab in advanced cancers. Patients were ineligible given autoimmune disease history or systemic immunosuppression. Assay: immunoSEQ multiplex PCR; the TCRdb copy retains only in-frame clones and omits some. This table holds under 20,000 clones, 76% found once. With regard to this clone: The antigen remains unidentified.

The V gene end was trimmed by 3 bases and the J gene end by 6 bases; junction bases not matched to a gene: 9. The CDR3 covers 15 residues. Germline assignment: CDR1 SGDLS and CDR2 YYNGEE. Study conclusions and caveats: The study observed clonal expansion of CD4+ and CD8+ blood T cells by week 6 at 0.1 to 3.0 mg/kg. Expanded peripheral T cells had an undetermined antigen specificity. More expanded clones were found, on average, in CD8+ than in CD4+ T cells.

Sequences were derived from CD4+ or CD8+ T cells sorted from blood, sampled in a trial of the OX40 agonist ivuxolimab. The TCR originated in an adult with an advanced solid tumor such as melanoma, head and neck, liver or kidney cancer. The gene calls are TRBV9 and TRBJ2-5; 9 nucleotides line up with TRBD1. The CDR3 protein is CASSAAGTGKQTQYF. The CDR3 coding sequence is TGTGCCAGCAGCGCGGCCGGGACAGGGAAACAGACCCAGTACTTC.